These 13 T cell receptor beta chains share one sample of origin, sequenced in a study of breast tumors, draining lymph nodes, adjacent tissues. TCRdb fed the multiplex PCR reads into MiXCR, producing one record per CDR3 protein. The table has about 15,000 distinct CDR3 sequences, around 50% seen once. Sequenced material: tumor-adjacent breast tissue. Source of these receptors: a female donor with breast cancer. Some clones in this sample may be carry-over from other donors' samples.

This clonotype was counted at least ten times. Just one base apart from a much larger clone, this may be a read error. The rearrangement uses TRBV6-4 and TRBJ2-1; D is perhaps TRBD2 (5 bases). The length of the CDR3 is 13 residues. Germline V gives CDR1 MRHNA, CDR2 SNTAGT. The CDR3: CASSHSTNNEQFF. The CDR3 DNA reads TGTGCCAGCAGTCACTCGACTAACAATGAGCAGTTCTTC.

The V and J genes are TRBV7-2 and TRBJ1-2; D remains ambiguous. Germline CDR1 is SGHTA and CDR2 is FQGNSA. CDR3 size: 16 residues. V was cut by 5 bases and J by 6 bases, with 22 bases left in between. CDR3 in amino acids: CASSPQTDPQWDGYTF. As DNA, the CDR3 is TGTGCCAGCAGCCCTCAAACAGACCCTCAGTGGGATGGCTACACCTTC.

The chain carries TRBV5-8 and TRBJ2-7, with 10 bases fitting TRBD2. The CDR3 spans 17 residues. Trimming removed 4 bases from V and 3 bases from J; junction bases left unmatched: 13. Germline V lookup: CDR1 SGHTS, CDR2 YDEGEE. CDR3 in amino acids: CASSQRSGRAPSYEQYF. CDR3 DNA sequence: TGTGCCAGCAGCCAGAGAAGCGGGAGGGCCCCAAGCTACGAGCAGTACTTC.

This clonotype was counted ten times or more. The CDR3, as DNA: TGTGCCAGCAGTCCCAGACTAGCGGGAGTAACCTACGAGCAGTACTTC. Its protein product is CASSPRLAGVTYEQYF. The chain joins TRBV12-3 or TRBV12-4 to TRBJ2-7; 12 nucleotides line up with TRBD2. The trim removed 5 bases at V and 2 bases at J, leaving 7 bases unmatched. The CDR3 runs 16 residues.

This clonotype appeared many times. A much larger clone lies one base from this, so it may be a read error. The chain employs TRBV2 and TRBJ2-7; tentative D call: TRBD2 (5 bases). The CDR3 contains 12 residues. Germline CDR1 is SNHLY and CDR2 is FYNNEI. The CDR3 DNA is TGTGCCAGCACCCAAAGAGGGAGACGGCCGCACTTC. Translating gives CASTQRGRRPHF.

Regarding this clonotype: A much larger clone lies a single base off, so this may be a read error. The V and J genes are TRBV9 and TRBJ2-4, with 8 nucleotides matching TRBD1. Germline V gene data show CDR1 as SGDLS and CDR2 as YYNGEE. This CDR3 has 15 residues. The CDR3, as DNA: TGTGCCAGCAGCACCGCTCAGGGGGCCAAAAACATTCCGTACTTC. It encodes CASSTAQGAKNIPYF.

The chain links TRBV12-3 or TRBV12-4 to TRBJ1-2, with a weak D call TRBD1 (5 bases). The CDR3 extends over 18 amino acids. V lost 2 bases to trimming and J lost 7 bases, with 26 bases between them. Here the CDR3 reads CASSLKASRPDSIGGYTF. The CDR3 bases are TGTGCCAGCAGTTTAAAAGCCAGCAGACCTGACAGCATCGGTGGCTACACCTTC.

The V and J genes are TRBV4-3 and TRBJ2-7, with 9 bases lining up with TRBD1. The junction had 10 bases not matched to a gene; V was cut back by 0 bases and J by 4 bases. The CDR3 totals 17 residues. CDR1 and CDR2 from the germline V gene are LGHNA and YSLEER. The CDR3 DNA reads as TGCGCCAGCAGCCAAGATTCACCCGGGACAGGGAAATACGAGCAGTACTTC. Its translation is CASSQDSPGTGKYEQYF.

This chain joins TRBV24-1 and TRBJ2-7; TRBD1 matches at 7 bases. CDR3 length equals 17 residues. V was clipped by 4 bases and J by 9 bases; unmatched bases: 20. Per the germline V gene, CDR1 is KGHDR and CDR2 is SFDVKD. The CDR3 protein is CATSDIEERKRGRGQYF. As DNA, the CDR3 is TGTGCCACCAGTGACATTGAAGAACGGAAAAGGGGGCGCGGGCAGTACTTC.

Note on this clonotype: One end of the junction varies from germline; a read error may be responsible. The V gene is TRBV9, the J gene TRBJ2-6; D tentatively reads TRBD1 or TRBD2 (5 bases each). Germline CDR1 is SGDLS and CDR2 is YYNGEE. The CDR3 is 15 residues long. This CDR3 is CASSLGLVGANVPTF. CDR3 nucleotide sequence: TGTGCCAGCAGCCTTGGACTGGTCGGGGCCAACGTCCCGACCTTC.

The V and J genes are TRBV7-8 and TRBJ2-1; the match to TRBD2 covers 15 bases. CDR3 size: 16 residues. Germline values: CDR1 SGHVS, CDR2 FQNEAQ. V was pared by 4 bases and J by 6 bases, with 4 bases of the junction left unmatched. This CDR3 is CASSSGTSGRLNEQFF. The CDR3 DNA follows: TGTGCCAGCAGCTCCGGGACTAGCGGGAGGCTCAATGAGCAGTTCTTC.

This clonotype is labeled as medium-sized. CDR3 DNA: TGTGCCAGCAGTCGGGAGTTGGCCGCCAATTCACCCCTCCACTTT. As protein: CASSRELAANSPLHF. The V call is TRBV6-6, the J call TRBJ1-6; D ambiguous. The germline CDR1 and CDR2 sequences are MNHNY and SVGAGI (reference sequence). The CDR3 spans 15 residues. Between the trimmed V and J ends, which lost 5 bases and 7 bases, there was a span of 15 bases.

CDR3 protein: CASSWDRGPYEQYF. CDR3 bases: TGTGCCAGCAGTTGGGACAGGGGACCATACGAGCAGTACTTC. The rearrangement joins TRBV6-5 to TRBJ2-7; TRBD1 aligns across 10 bases. The CDR3 runs to 14 residues. From germline, CDR1 is MNHEY and CDR2 SVGAGI. V lost 4 bases to trimming and J lost 4 bases; unmatched junction nucleotides: 4.